Shown below are 23 T cell receptor beta chains from a single sample sequenced in a study of blood T cell repertoires in COVID-19. Some clones are missing from TCRdb's copy, which holds only in-frame ones; the method was immunoSEQ multiplex PCR. The sample lists under 300,000 clones, around nine tenths occurring once. The sequencing sample was made of PBMCs or T cells enriched from blood (not recorded which). These receptors originate from a woman between 18 and 29 years old who had recovered from COVID-19.

The V gene is TRBV28, the J gene TRBJ2-5; 7 bases are shared with TRBD2. After removal of 8 bases from V and 5 bases from J, the junction contained 8 bases not matched to a gene. The CDR3 length is 13 residues. Germline V lookup: CDR1 MDHEN, CDR2 SYDVKM. The CDR3 nucleotides read TGTGCCAGCGGGAGGGCCCCACGGGAGACCCAGTACTTC. Its protein product is CASGRAPRETQYF.

This clone has just one count. This chain joins TRBV19 and TRBJ1-2; D not certain. From germline, CDR1 is LNHDA and CDR2 SQIVND (reference sequence). This CDR3 spans 11 amino acids. V lost 7 bases to trimming and J lost 7 bases, with 10 bases between them. The CDR3 DNA is TGTGCCAGTAAAGAGGGAGGTGGCTACACCTTC. Protein sequence: CASKEGGGYTF.

The chain combines TRBV6-5 with TRBJ1-2; 9 positions agree with TRBD1. The ends lost 6 bases at V and 8 bases at J; junction bases unmatched: 7. Germline loops: CDR1 MNHEY, CDR2 SVGAGI. The CDR3 sequence is 13 residues long. The CDR3 DNA follows: TGTGCCAGCAGAGGGGGACAGGGCGGCGGCTACACCTTC. It is translated as CASRGGQGGGYTF.

V and J are TRBV3-1 (or the pseudogene TRBV3-2) and TRBJ1-3; weak D call: TRBD1 (6 bases). This CDR3 spans 16 amino acids. The V and J ends lost 7 bases and 0 bases respectively, with 16 bases between them. Per the germline V gene, CDR1 is LGHDT and CDR2 is YNNKEL (reference sequence). As DNA, the CDR3 is TGTGCCAGCACCAAACAGGGAGCCTACTCTGGAAACACCATATATTTT. It translates to CASTKQGAYSGNTIYF.

The chain combines TRBV27 with TRBJ2-5; 10 positions agree with TRBD2. Germline trimming cut 1 base from V and 5 bases from J; bases unmatched to any gene: 4. The length of the CDR3 is 15 residues. Germline CDR1 MNHEY, CDR2 SMNVEV (reference sequence). The CDR3 protein is CASSLLLAGRETQYF. Written as DNA, the CDR3 is TGTGCCAGCAGTTTATTACTAGCGGGAAGGGAGACCCAGTACTTC.

Remarks on this clone: The junction shows a germline mismatch at one end, possibly a read error. The rearrangement links TRBV15 to TRBJ1-3; no reliable D call. This CDR3 is built from 13 residues. From germline, CDR1 is LNHNV and CDR2 YYDKDF (reference sequence). CDR3 DNA: TGTGCCACCTGGGCTGGGTCTGAAAACACCATATATTTT. Translation gives CATWAGSENTIYF.

This chain uses TRBV10-3 with TRBJ2-1, with 7 nucleotides matching TRBD1. The CDR3 runs 13 residues. J lost 6 bases, V lost 3 bases, and 2 bases had no gene match. Germline V gives CDR1 ENHRY, CDR2 SYGVKD. Here the CDR3 reads CAISDYRGNEQFF. CDR3 DNA sequence: TGTGCCATCAGTGATTACAGGGGCAATGAGCAGTTCTTC.

The CDR3 loop reads CSARSGSGGNEQFF. The CDR3 nucleotides are TGCAGCGCAAGGAGCGGGAGCGGTGGCAATGAGCAGTTCTTC. This chain links TRBV29-1 with TRBJ2-1, with 8 bases aligning to TRBD2. V was clipped by 7 bases and J by 6 bases; unmatched bases: 11. The CDR3 totals 14 residues. Germline V CDR1 and CDR2: SQVTM, ANQGSEA.

The V and J genes are TRBV9 and TRBJ1-1; D is ambiguous. Trimming stripped 1 base from V and 7 bases from J, with 11 bases between. The germline V gene has CDR1 SGDLS and CDR2 YYNGEE. This CDR3 region has 13 residues. CDR3 in amino acids: CASSVTTDLEAFF. CDR3 nucleotide sequence: TGTGCCAGCAGCGTAACCACAGACCTTGAAGCTTTCTTT.

This chain joins TRBV19 and TRBJ2-3; 7 bases are a match to TRBD1. This CDR3 is built from 13 residues. Germline CDR1 LNHDA, CDR2 SQIVND (reference sequence). V lost 7 bases, J lost 3 bases, and 4 bases stayed unmatched. In DNA form, the CDR3 reads TGTGCCAGTATGAAGGGGGCGACAGATACGCAGTATTTT. Residues: CASMKGATDTQYF.

The chain joins TRBV7-2 to TRBJ1-6; D perhaps matches TRBD1 (6 bases). The germline V gene has CDR1 SGHTA and CDR2 FQGNSA. The V end lost 3 bases, the J end lost 8 bases, and 11 bases lay between the germline ends. There are 14 residues in the CDR3. For the CDR3, the DNA is TGTGCCAGCAGCTTGGGGGGGGCACATTCACCCCTCCACTTT. It yields the protein CASSLGGAHSPLHF.

V gene TRBV28 combines with J gene TRBJ2-7; D remains unclear. V lost 6 bases and J 6 bases, leaving 21 bases between the germline ends. Germline lookup yields CDR1 MDHEN and CDR2 SYDVKM. The CDR3 contains 15 residues. CDR3 amino acids: CASSPSKYQSAEQYF. CDR3 nucleotide sequence: TGTGCCAGCAGCCCATCCAAATACCAGAGCGCCGAGCAGTACTTC.

The chain combines TRBV6-1 with TRBJ1-5, with a possible D match to TRBD1 (5 bases). This CDR3 comprises 14 residues. In germline, CDR1 is MNHNS, CDR2 SASEGT. V lost 2 bases and J lost 7, with 12 bases in between. The CDR3 sequence is CASSERKGAQPQHF. The CDR3 region has the DNA TGTGCCAGCAGTGAAAGGAAAGGGGCCCAGCCCCAGCATTTT.

The chain is built from TRBV11-2 and TRBJ2-3; D might be TRBD2 (6 bases). Germline loops: CDR1 SGHAT, CDR2 FQNNGV. The CDR3 is 13 residues long. The V end was cut by 3 bases, the J end by 3 bases, with 7 bases between. The CDR3 nucleotides read TGTGCCAGCAGCTTCGGGGGTACAGATACGCAGTATTTT. This codes for CASSFGGTDTQYF.

The CDR3 reads CASSLLPPETENEKLFF. The CDR3 DNA is TGTGCCAGCAGCTTACTCCCGCCGGAGACGGAAAATGAAAAACTGTTTTTT. The V and J genes are TRBV11-2 and TRBJ1-4, with no clear D. This CDR3 contains 17 residues. Germline V lookup: CDR1 SGHAT, CDR2 FQNNGV. Between the trimmed V and J ends, which lost 2 bases and 5 bases, there was a span of 18 bases.

The chain employs TRBV18 and TRBJ2-7; D possibly corresponds to TRBD1 (6 bases). Trimming left V 3 bases short and J 6 bases short, with 12 bases between. The CDR3 has 13 residues. The germline V gene has CDR1 KGHSH and CDR2 LQKENI. DNA for the CDR3: TGTGCCAGCTCACCCGGACAGTCCGCCGAGCAGTACTTC. Translating it yields CASSPGQSAEQYF.

The chain has TRBV6-5 and TRBJ1-2; tentatively, D is TRBD1 (5 bases). The CDR3 spans 13 residues. Germline-derived CDR1 and CDR2 are MNHEY and SVGAGI. The germline V and J ends were trimmed by 10 bases and 4 bases, with 16 bases remaining between them. CDR3 in amino acids: CATRAGGSYGYTF. The DNA of the CDR3 is TGTGCCACCAGGGCCGGGGGAAGCTATGGCTACACCTTC.

The chain links TRBV3-1 (or the pseudogene TRBV3-2) to TRBJ1-1, with TRBD1 as a possible D gene (6 bases). V lost 4 bases and J 10 bases, leaving 22 bases between the germline ends. Germline assignment: CDR1 LGHDT and CDR2 YNNKEL (reference sequence). The CDR3 is 15 amino acids. This CDR3 is CASSRGRGEVIVAFF. CDR3 in DNA: TGTGCCAGCAGCCGAGGCAGGGGAGAGGTGATTGTAGCTTTCTTT.

In DNA, the CDR3 is TGTGCCAGCATCCTTAGCGAGGGAGGCACCGGGGAGCTGTTTTTT. Translation gives CASILSEGGTGELFF. The V call is TRBV28, the J call TRBJ2-2, with a possible D match to TRBD2 (6 bases). Germline CDR1 MDHEN, CDR2 SYDVKM. Trimming left V 7 bases short and J 4 bases short, with 16 bases between. The CDR3 has 15 residues. The full variable domain, its missing parts supplied by reference TRBV28 and TRBJ2-2, is DVKVTQSSRYLVKRTGEKVFLECVQDMDHENMFWYRQDPGLGLRLIYFSYDVKMKEKGDIPEGYSVSREKKERFSLILESASTNQTSMYLCASILSEGGTGELFFGEGSRLTVL.

This rearrangement joins TRBV7-3 to TRBJ1-6; 9 bases are shared with TRBD1. There are 15 residues in the CDR3. In germline, CDR1 is SGHTA, CDR2 FQGTGA. Trimming at V came to 1 base and at J to 7 bases, leaving 2 bases not matched to a gene. In nucleotides, the CDR3 is TGTGCCAGCAGCTTAATGGGGACAGGGAATTCACCCCTCCACTTT. Encoded protein: CASSLMGTGNSPLHF.

The chain recombines TRBV2 with TRBJ2-1, with no clear D. This CDR3 has 16 amino acids. In germline, CDR1 is SNHLY, CDR2 FYNNEI. The germline V and J ends were trimmed by 5 bases and 2 bases, with 16 bases remaining between them. The CDR3, as DNA: TGTGCCAGCAGTCGGTCTCCGAACCCACCCTACAATGAGCAGTTCTTC. Its translation is CASSRSPNPPYNEQFF.

The gene calls are TRBV20-1 and TRBJ2-1, with a weak D call TRBD1 (5 bases). There are 11 residues in the CDR3. Trimming took 6 bases from V and 8 from J, leaving 11 bases between them. The germline V gene encodes CDR1 DFQATT and CDR2 SNEGSKA (reference sequence). The CDR3 reads CSAAEGDEQFF. The CDR3 region has the DNA TGCAGTGCCGCCGAAGGGGATGAGCAGTTCTTC.

The chain combines TRBV7-9 with TRBJ2-7; TRBD1 aligns across 9 bases. The CDR3 has 14 residues. CDR1 SEHNR and CDR2 FQNEAQ come from the germline V gene (reference sequence). V lost 5 bases, J lost 6 bases, and 8 bases stayed unmatched. CDR3 amino acids: CASSNTGGSGEQYF. CDR3 nucleotide sequence: TGTGCCAGCAGCAACACAGGGGGCTCAGGCGAGCAGTACTTC.